This TCR beta chain is from a study of blood T cell repertoires in COVID-19. Study-level information: The analysed material was cDNA or gDNA that came from T cells, B-cell-depleted T cells, or PBMCs.

Trimming removed 3 bases at V and 5 bases at J, with 13 bases between. Germline CDR1 reads MGHDK; CDR2 reads SYGVNS. The CDR3 runs 14 residues. Authors' processing steps: Reference gene primer amplification gave estimated nucleated cell counts. TCRdb keeps only in-frame clones here, not all; method: immunoSEQ multiplex PCR. That table gives V, J and clone size, and the DNA gave D and trimming. The table records about 200,000 clones, around 82% of them present only once. The chain joins TRBV25-1 to TRBJ1-1; D is undetermined. The clonotype comes from a woman between 65 and 79 years old with acute or convalescent COVID-19. The sequenced sample consisted of peripheral blood. CDR3 sequence reads: CASSDHEAGTEAFF. The CDR3 DNA follows: TGTGCCAGCAGTGATCATGAGGCGGGAACTGAAGCTTTCTTT.